Presented here are 14 T cell receptor beta chains from one specimen sequenced in a study of shared clonotypes between healthy human individuals. This table comes from immunoSEQ multiplex PCR, and its TCRdb copy is limited to in-frame clones, with some not included. The sample has about 1.1 million clones, roughly 77% seen once. Material for sequencing was memory CD4+ T cells from PBMCs. Specified subset: CD45RA-negative fraction. The source of these receptors is a man aged 18 to 29 in good health. Some clones in this sample may be carry-over from other donors' samples.

J is TRBJ2-7 and V is TRBV5-4; TRBD2 matches at 9 bases. The trim removed 0 bases at V and 6 bases at J, leaving 4 bases unmatched. This CDR3 has 14 amino acids. Germline V gene data show CDR1 as SGHNT and CDR2 as YYREEE (reference sequence). CDR3 coding DNA: TGTGCCAGCAGCTTGGTAGCGGGAGATGGCGAGCAGTACTTC. Translated, it gives CASSLVAGDGEQYF.

Remarks on this clone: The sample carries other DNA sequences with the same CDR3. V gene TRBV28 combines with J gene TRBJ1-5; 9 bases fit TRBD1. This CDR3 has 15 amino acids. The ends lost 4 bases at V and 6 bases at J; junction bases unmatched: 7. Germline V lookup: CDR1 MDHEN, CDR2 SYDVKM. DNA for the CDR3: TGTGCCAGCAGTTCCCCGGGACAGGGAGGTCAGCCCCAGCATTTT. This codes for CASSSPGQGGQPQHF.

The V and J genes are TRBV18 and TRBJ1-3; no clear D gene. The CDR3 runs to 12 residues. Germline values: CDR1 KGHSH, CDR2 LQKENI. V lost 5 bases and J lost 9, with 11 bases in between. The CDR3 DNA sequence: TGTGCCAGCTCATTCCCTGGATCCACCATATATTTT. Encoded protein: CASSFPGSTIYF.

Concerning this clone: This CDR3 is also generated by other DNA sequences in the sample. V is TRBV18 and J is TRBJ2-7; 9 bases line up with TRBD2. The junction had 3 bases not matched to a gene; V was cut back by 2 bases and J by 4 bases. Germline CDR1 and CDR2: KGHSH and LQKENI. The CDR3 is 14 residues long. The CDR3 DNA sequence: TGTGCCAGCTCACCAGTCAGCGGGGGGTACGAGCAGTACTTC. Amino acids: CASSPVSGGYEQYF.

The chain uses TRBV29-1 and TRBJ1-3; D unclear. Germline V CDR1 and CDR2: SQVTM, ANQGSEA. The V end was cut by 4 bases, the J end by 1 base, with 14 bases between. This CDR3 spans 15 amino acids. CDR3 nucleotides: TGCAGCGTTGCTCCGTTTTCGGGGTCTGGAAACACCATATATTTT. Protein product: CSVAPFSGSGNTIYF. The full variable domain, rest sourced from reference TRBV29-1 and TRBJ1-3, is SAVISQKPSRDICQRGTSLTIQCQVDSQVTMMFWYRQQPGQSLTLIATANQGSEATYESGFVIDKFPISRPNLTFSTLTVSNMSPEDSSIYLCSVAPFSGSGNTIYFGEGSWLTVV.

The gene calls are TRBV5-1 and TRBJ1-3; perhaps TRBD1 as D (5 bases). V was clipped by 4 bases and J by 5 bases, with 22 bases between them. The germline CDR1 and CDR2 sequences are SGHRS and YFSETQ. This CDR3 is 17 amino acids long. The CDR3: CASSPEVRQHPRNTIYF. In DNA, the CDR3 is TGCGCCAGCAGCCCGGAGGTGAGACAGCATCCCCGAAACACCATATATTTT. Filled out from reference TRBV5-1 and TRBJ1-3, the complete variable domain reads KAGVTQTPRYLIKTRGQQVTLSCSPISGHRSVSWYQQTPGQGLQFLFEYFSETQRNKGNFPGRFSGRQFSNSRSEMNVSTLELGDSALYLCASSPEVRQHPRNTIYFGEGSWLTVV.

The chain has TRBV6-6 and TRBJ2-2; no clear D. V lost 0 bases, J lost 7 bases, and 6 bases lay in between. The CDR3 consists of 13 residues. Germline V gene lookup returns CDR1 MNHNY and CDR2 SVGAGI (reference sequence). CDR3 sequence reads: CASSYSSNGELFF. Here the CDR3 DNA reads TGTGCCAGCAGTTACTCTTCGAACGGGGAGCTGTTTTTT.

The chain couples TRBV28 to TRBJ2-7; D is uncertain. Trimming stripped 6 bases from V and 5 bases from J, with 11 bases between. This CDR3 has 12 amino acids. Per germline, CDR1 MDHEN and CDR2 SYDVKM. CDR3 nucleotides: TGTGCCAGCAGACCCAGCCTTGACGAGCAGTACTTC. It is translated as CASRPSLDEQYF.

The V and J genes are TRBV28 and TRBJ2-5; no firm D call. The CDR3 consists of 14 residues. The ends were cut back, 3 bases at V and 5 bases at J, with 13 bases in the middle. Germline V gene lookup returns CDR1 MDHEN and CDR2 SYDVKM. The chain's CDR3 is CASSFLSGRETQYF. For the CDR3, the DNA is TGTGCCAGCAGTTTCCTTTCGGGTAGGGAGACCCAGTACTTC.

This clone was seen a handful of times. V gene TRBV18 combines with J gene TRBJ1-2, with 7 bases matching TRBD1. The CDR3 contains 15 residues. V was clipped by 6 bases and J by 3 bases; unmatched bases: 10. Germline V CDR1 and CDR2: KGHSH, LQKENI. In nucleotides, the CDR3 is TGTGCCAGCTCCCTTACCGGGACAGACCACTATGGCTACACCTTC. Its translation: CASSLTGTDHYGYTF.

The CDR3 loop is CASSSGQGGHYGYTF. CDR3 bases: TGTGCCAGCAGCTCAGGGCAGGGAGGACACTATGGCTACACCTTC. The V and J genes are TRBV28 and TRBJ1-2, with D perhaps TRBD1 (5 bases). CDR1 and CDR2 (germline): MDHEN, SYDVKM. V dropped 6 bases and J dropped 3 bases, with 17 bases sitting between them. The CDR3 is 15 residues long.

The gene calls are TRBV28 and TRBJ1-1; 8 positions agree with TRBD1. Germline CDR1 MDHEN, CDR2 SYDVKM. The CDR3 totals 12 residues. This CDR3 is CEAGQGDTEAFF. CDR3 sequence (DNA): TGTGAGGCCGGACAGGGAGACACTGAAGCTTTCTTT.

DNA of the CDR3: TGCAGCGTTGGGGGGGACAGGGTTGTAATAGAGACCCAGTACTTC. It is translated as CSVGGDRVVIETQYF. The chain links TRBV29-1 to TRBJ2-5; 9 bases map to TRBD1. The CDR3 contains 15 residues. Germline V gene sequence: CDR1 SQVTM, CDR2 ANQGSEA. The J segment lost 4 bases and the V segment lost 4 bases, leaving 10 bases of the junction unmatched.

This clone was recorded only once. The chain has TRBV7-9 and TRBJ2-3, with D possibly matching TRBD2 (5 bases). V lost 5 bases, J lost 3 bases, and 21 bases lay in between. CDR1 is SEHNR, CDR2 FQNEAQ, per germline (reference sequence). The CDR3 covers 17 residues. As DNA, the CDR3 is TGTGCCAGCAGCCCTGGGTGGGCGTCGGAGGTAACAGATACGCAGTATTTT. This sequence encodes CASSPGWASEVTDTQYF.